The table lists the clone carrying this TCR beta chain with many counts. V shed 4 bases, J shed 7 bases, and the junction held 8 bases outside the gene matches. This CDR3 spans 15 amino acids. Per the germline V gene, CDR1 is SQVTM and CDR2 is ANQGSEA. The sample originates from a study of blood T cells in healthy people across ages. Each donor gave approximately 9.5 milliliters of peripheral blood. Every sample had a minimum of 6 million PBMCs isolated. Together with a sample-barcoded 5' primer, a J-beta primer mix was included in a second PCR lasting roughly 6 to 12 cycles. MiXCR, run by TCRdb on the 5' RACE reads, gives a single entry per CDR3 protein. The data show 850,000 or so distinct CDR3 sequences, with under 30% seen just once and around a sixth held by the top ten.

The chain joins TRBV29-1 to TRBJ2-1; 12 bases agree with TRBD2. The clonotype was recovered from a woman aged 80 or over in good health. Material for sequencing was blood. CDR3 sequence reads: CSVGRLAGVNNEQFF. CDR3 DNA: TGCAGCGTTGGACGACTAGCGGGGGTAAATAATGAGCAGTTCTTC.